The clone carrying this TCR beta chain was recorded at least ten times. This specimen comes from a study of T cells in Graves' hyperthyroidism and ophthalmopathy. Exclusion criteria comprised uncontrolled infection, other autoimmune disease, pregnancy or lactation. Germline trimming cut 5 bases from V and 6 bases from J; bases unmatched to any gene: 6. From germline, CDR1 is MNHNS and CDR2 SASEGT. The CDR3 extends over 14 amino acids. Using RNA transcripts as the source, TCR beta CDR3 regions were amplified. In the first-round RT-PCR of the TCR CDR3, the HTBI primer set was used. Each CDR3 protein is one row after TCRdb ran MiXCR on the multiplex PCR reads. Among 560,000 or so distinct CDR3 sequences listed, nearly 20% were seen once.

This chain connects TRBV6-1 to TRBJ2-1; TRBD2 agrees at 8 bases. Sequenced material: blood. The sequence derives from a man aged 35 to 55 with Graves' ophthalmopathy. The CDR3 sequence: CASSQGLEGNEQFF. CDR3 sequence (DNA): TGTGCCAGCAGTCAGGGACTAGAGGGCAATGAGCAGTTCTTC.